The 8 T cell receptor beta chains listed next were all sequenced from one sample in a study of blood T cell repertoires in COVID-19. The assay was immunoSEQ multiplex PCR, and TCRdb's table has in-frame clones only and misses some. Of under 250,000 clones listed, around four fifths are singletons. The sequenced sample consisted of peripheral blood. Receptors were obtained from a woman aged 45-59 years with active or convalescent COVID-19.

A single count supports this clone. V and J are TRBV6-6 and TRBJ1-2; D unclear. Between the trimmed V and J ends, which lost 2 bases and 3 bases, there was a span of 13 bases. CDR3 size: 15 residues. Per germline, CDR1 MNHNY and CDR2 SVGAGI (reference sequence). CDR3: CASSYVREKDYGYTF. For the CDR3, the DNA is TGTGCCAGCAGTTACGTGAGGGAAAAGGACTATGGCTACACCTTC.

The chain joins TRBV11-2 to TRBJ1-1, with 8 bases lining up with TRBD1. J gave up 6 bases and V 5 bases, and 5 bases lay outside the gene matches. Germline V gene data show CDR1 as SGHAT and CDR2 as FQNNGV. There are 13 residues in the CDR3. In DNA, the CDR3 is TGTGCCAGCAGCACACAGGGGGGGTCTGAAGCTTTCTTT. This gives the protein CASSTQGGSEAFF.

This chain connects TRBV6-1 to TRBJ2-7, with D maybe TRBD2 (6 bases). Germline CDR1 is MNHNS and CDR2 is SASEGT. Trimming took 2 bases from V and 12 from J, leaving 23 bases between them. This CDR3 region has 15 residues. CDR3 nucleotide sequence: TGTGCCAGCAGTGAAAGGTCGGGGGACCTCGAGCAACTGTACGTC. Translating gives CASSERSGDLEQLYV.

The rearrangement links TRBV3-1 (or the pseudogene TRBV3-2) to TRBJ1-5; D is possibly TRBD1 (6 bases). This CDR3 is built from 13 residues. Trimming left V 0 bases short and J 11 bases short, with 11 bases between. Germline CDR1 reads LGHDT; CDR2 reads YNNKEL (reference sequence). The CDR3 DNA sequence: TGTGCCAGCAGCCAAGATGTTACAGGGACCCAGCATTTT. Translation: CASSQDVTGTQHF.

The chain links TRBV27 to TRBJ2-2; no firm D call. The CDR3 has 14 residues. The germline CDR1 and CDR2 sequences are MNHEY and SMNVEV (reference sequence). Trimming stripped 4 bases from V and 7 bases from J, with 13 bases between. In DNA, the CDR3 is TGTGCCAGCAGTTCGAGGCTTGGTGGCGGGGAGCTGTTTTTT. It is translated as CASSSRLGGGELFF.

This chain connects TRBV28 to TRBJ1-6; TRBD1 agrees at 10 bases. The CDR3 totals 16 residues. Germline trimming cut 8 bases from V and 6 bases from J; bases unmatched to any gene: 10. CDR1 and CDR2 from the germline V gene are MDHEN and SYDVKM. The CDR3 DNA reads TGTGCCAGCTATGACTCGGACAGGGGGTTTAATTCACCCCTCCACTTT. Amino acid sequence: CASYDSDRGFNSPLHF.

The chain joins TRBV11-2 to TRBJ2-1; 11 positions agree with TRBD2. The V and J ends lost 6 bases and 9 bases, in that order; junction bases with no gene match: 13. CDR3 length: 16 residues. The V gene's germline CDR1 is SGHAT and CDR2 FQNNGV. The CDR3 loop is CASRPRSSGRFREQFF. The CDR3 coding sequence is TGTGCCAGCAGACCCCGGTCTAGCGGGAGGTTCCGTGAGCAGTTCTTC. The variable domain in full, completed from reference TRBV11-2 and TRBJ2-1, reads EAGVAQSPRYKIIEKRQSVAFWCNPISGHATLYWYQQILGQGPKLLIQFQNNGVVDDSQLPKDRFSAERLKGVDSTLKIQPAKLEDSAVYLCASRPRSSGRFREQFFGPGTRLTVL.

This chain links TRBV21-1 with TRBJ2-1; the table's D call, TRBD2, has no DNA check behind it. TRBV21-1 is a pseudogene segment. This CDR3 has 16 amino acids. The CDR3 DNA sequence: TGTGCCAGCAGCAAAGTCGTGGCGGAAAAGGACAATGAGCAGTTCTTC. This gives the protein CASSKVVAEKDNEQFF.